The rows below give T cell receptor beta chains drawn from one sample of a study of T cell repertoires in cytomegalovirus infection. The antigens these receptors bind are not known. TCRdb fed the reads into MiXCR, producing one record per CDR3 protein. This sample carries about a million distinct CDR3 sequences, roughly 30% of them seen once, and the ten largest clones take more than 12%. Here the sequenced sample was cultured CD8+ T cells from PBMCs, taken from culture after CMV antigen stimulation. These receptors were taken from a human donor in good health (CMV status not recorded). Some clones in this sample may be carry-over from other donors' samples. Both conserved end residues are trimmed from each CDR3. Size is omitted from some rows. Given values are once, few, many or a class for expanded clones.

j_call v_call clone_size cdr3_length cdr3_aa
TRBJ2-6 TRBV29-1 few 15 SVEIRDRSSGANVLT
TRBJ2-3 TRBV20-1 NA 10 SADAGADTQY
TRBJ2-5 TRBV7-6 few 13 ASSPRLASRETQY
TRBJ1-2 TRBV29-1 NA 12 SVEVGQGATGYT
TRBJ1-1 TRBV12-3/TRBV12-4 few 12 AISMTGLNTEAF
TRBJ2-3 TRBV11-1 NA 14 ASSLNGGAFTDTQY
TRBJ2-3 TRBV7-9 NA 14 ASSLDMAGGPDTQY
TRBJ1-2 TRBV27 few 11 ASTPWPASGYT
TRBJ2-1 TRBV7-6 many 13 ASSSVGGGDNEQF
TRBJ2-1 TRBV12-5 few 10 ASGSGGQGFF
TRBJ1-4 TRBV14 few 13 ASSHIQGRGEKLF
TRBJ1-6 TRBV14 few 12 ASSQVDYNSPLH
TRBJ2-7 TRBV14 NA 13 ASSQVSGGPREQY
TRBJ2-5 TRBV4-1 few 13 ASSQKRGAQETQY
TRBJ2-5 TRBV11-2 NA 12 ASSSSGEQETQY
TRBJ2-2 TRBV19 NA 13 ASSIASGDTGELF
TRBJ2-7 TRBV6-1 NA 13 ASSEVAGASYEQY
TRBJ2-7 TRBV28 NA 15 ASRSKSLTGHSYEQY
TRBJ1-1 TRBV2 NA 12 VRPVRDGNTEAF
TRBJ2-2 TRBV28 NA 10 ASSLRFGELF
TRBJ1-5 TRBV19 few 11 ASTLGRLEPQH
TRBJ2-1 TRBV7-2 few 15 ASSLGVKRITYNEQF
TRBJ2-2 TRBV6-1 NA 12 AVGGEGNTGELF
TRBJ2-2 TRBV4-1 few 16 ASSQVLAGPANTGELF
TRBJ1-1 TRBV7-2 NA 12 ASSPRDRHTEAF
TRBJ2-1 TRBV14 NA 14 ASSHPGIGAYNEQF
TRBJ2-7 TRBV12-3/TRBV12-4 many 12 ASSLGGATYEQY
TRBJ2-1 TRBV12-3/TRBV12-4 few 10 ASTIGGLEQF
TRBJ1-6 TRBV12-3/TRBV12-4 few 15 ASIAVVGDLKNSPLH
TRBJ2-5 TRBV28 NA 13 ASSPETGGVETQY
TRBJ1-6 TRBV27 few 13 ASSPPWPRNSPLH
TRBJ1-4 TRBV4-1 NA 8 ASSQGKLF
TRBJ1-1 TRBV7-9 many 16 ASSIGQVFYSENTEAF
TRBJ2-2 TRBV20-1 few 14 SARDGSGPTTGELF
TRBJ1-1 TRBV12-3/TRBV12-4 NA 10 ASSFYIAEAF
TRBJ2-2 TRBV6-2/TRBV6-3 NA 12 ASRAGGVTGELF
TRBJ2-3 TRBV20-1 NA 14 SARDFRDREPDTQY
TRBJ1-1 TRBV7-9 NA 15 ASSLAGTGTANTEAF
TRBJ1-1 TRBV19 NA 14 ASISTRQGMNTEAF
TRBJ1-1 TRBV6-2/TRBV6-3 few 13 ASSYPETGWTEAF
TRBJ2-7 TRBV27 NA 13 ASSLSFPETYEQY
TRBJ1-3 TRBV10-2 NA 12 ASTRGAHGNTIY
TRBJ2-2 TRBV7-9 NA 12 ASSASGGTGELF
TRBJ1-2 TRBV7-2 many 14 ASRLLSGQRVYGYT
TRBJ2-3 TRBV6-2/TRBV6-3 NA 17 ASSYEPGQAIRTTDTQY
TRBJ1-2 TRBV19 few 11 ASSISQANGYT
TRBJ1-1 TRBV6-5 NA 14 ASSSLTGGMNTEAF
TRBJ1-1 TRBV13 few 11 ASGFRGKGEAF
TRBJ1-6 TRBV27 many 15 ASSFIWAGGYNSPLH
TRBJ2-7 TRBV27 NA 12 ASSLEAGRNEQY
TRBJ1-4 TRBV4-2 few 14 ASSPGGDRGEEKLF
TRBJ1-2 TRBV7-9 many 13 ASSLDYETGNGYT
TRBJ1-1 TRBV27 many 14 ASSLWWTGIGTEAF
TRBJ1-1 TRBV6-2/TRBV6-3 few 15 ASSYSGGPTAYTEAF
TRBJ2-1 TRBV4-1 NA 14 ASSQVSGDSYNEQF
TRBJ2-1 TRBV14 NA 16 ASSQDLRWRGRGDEQF
TRBJ2-1 TRBV6-2/TRBV6-3 few 11 ASTRTRDNEQF
TRBJ2-4 TRBV14 NA 12 ASSQDPGGDIQY